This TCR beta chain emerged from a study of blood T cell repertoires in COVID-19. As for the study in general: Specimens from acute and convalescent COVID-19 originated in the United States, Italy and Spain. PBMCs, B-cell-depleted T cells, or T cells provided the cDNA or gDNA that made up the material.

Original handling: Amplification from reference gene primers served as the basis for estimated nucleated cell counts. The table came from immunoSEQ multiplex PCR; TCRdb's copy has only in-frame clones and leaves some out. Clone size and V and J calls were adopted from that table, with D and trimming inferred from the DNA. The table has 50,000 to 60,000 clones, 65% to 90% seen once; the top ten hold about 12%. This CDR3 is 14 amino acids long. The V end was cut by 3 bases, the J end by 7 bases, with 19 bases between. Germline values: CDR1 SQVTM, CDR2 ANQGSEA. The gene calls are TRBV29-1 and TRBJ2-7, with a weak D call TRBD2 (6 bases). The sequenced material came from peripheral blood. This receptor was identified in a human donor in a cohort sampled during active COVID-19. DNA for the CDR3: TGCAGCGTTGAGGACGGGAGCAGCCCAAGAGAGCAGTACTTC. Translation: CSVEDGSSPREQYF.